This record concerns one T cell receptor (beta chain) sequence. The clone's antigen remains unknown. It has no much larger one-base neighbor in the sample; base qualities were not kept. The source of the sample is a study of radiotherapy plus CTLA-4 blockade in lung cancer (dated by TCRdb to about 2018). For context, the study as a whole: Among the enrolled patients, roughly 17% had an objective response, and about 29% reached disease control. Overall study outcomes, separate from this receptor: The strongest predictors of response, as reported, were early dynamic changes in blood T cell clones along with a rise in serum interferon-beta after radiation. TCR clones derived from tumors expanded in peripheral blood after treatment with radiotherapy and ipilimumab.

In this study, focal radiation therapy paired with CTLA-4 blockade (ipilimumab) was tested in patients who had chemo-refractory metastatic non-small-cell lung cancer. Library creation used the immunoSEQ multiplex PCR assay. TCRdb obtained this table from immuneACCESS and retained in-frame rearrangements with V and J assigned. These tables miss some clones; where compared with another copy, unresolved V genes account for less than half of the shortfall, and the remainder is unexplained. For this sample the table gives some 49,000 clones, of which more than 75% were detected only once. Clones ranked in the top ten supply about a quarter of the sample. Sample: peripheral blood, taken from a patient treated with radiotherapy plus ipilimumab. The TCR was taken from a human donor with non-small cell lung cancer whose response to radiotherapy plus ipilimumab could not be evaluated.

The CDR3 region reads CASSLGQTGAGNTIYF. Read as DNA, the sequence is TGTGCCAGCAGCTTAGGCCAGACAGGGGCTGGAAACACCATATATTTT. This receptor chain uses TRBV7-3 and TRBJ1-3; 8 central bases correspond to TRBD1. CDR1 and CDR2 (SGHTA, FQGTGA) derive from the germline V gene. Taken from cysteine to phenylalanine, the CDR3 has 16 residues. Only the CDR3 region is kept as DNA, spanning 48 bases read in frame from base 1. Compared with germline, V lacks 2 bases and J lacks 2 bases; bases without a gene match: 5.